The following is a T cell receptor beta chain sequence with its context. As yet, its antigen is unknown. This sample was included in a study of T cell responses to AZD1222 COVID-19 vaccine. The protocol was immunoSEQ multiplex PCR, while the TCRdb copy is restricted to in-frame clones and leaves out a portion. This sample carries 79,000 or so clones, around 80% of them seen once, and the ten largest clones take approximately 27%. The ends were cut back, 5 bases at V and 3 bases at J, with 17 bases in the middle. Germline V lookup: CDR1 SNHLY, CDR2 FYNNEI. CDR3 length equals 16 residues. General study findings and limits: Only a handful of AZD1222 recipients, five to seven in all, had baseline seropositivity. Donors skewed white British and female; clonal diversity was possibly underestimated. Spike-specific TCR breadth and depth were elevated following two AZD1222 doses.

The TCR was taken from an adult who received the MenACWY meningococcal vaccine as a control. This chain joins TRBV2 and TRBJ2-1, with a possible D match to TRBD1 (7 bases). The material sequenced was peripheral blood, taken 28 days after the second dose of the MenACWY control vaccine. This CDR3 is CASSSGGTVIYNEQFF. CDR3 DNA: TGTGCCAGCAGTTCAGGGGGGACAGTAATCTACAATGAGCAGTTCTTC.